These T cell receptor beta chains were read from a single sample in a study of blood T cell repertoires in COVID-19. Data came from immunoSEQ multiplex PCR; TCRdb stores just in-frame clones and leaves some out. The sample records about 230,000 clones, approximately 90% being singletons. The specimen sequenced was peripheral blood. The receptor set was obtained from a man aged 25-45 years with COVID-19, enrolled during active disease. The CDR3 runs from the conserved cysteine through the conserved F or W. A D gene is named only where the DNA matches it firmly. Clone size is shown for a subset of rows, as once, few, many or a class of expanded clone.

v_gene	abundance	d_gene	j_gene	CDR3nt	CDR3aa
TRBV7-2	.	TRBD1	TRBJ1-1	TGTGCCAGCAGCTACGACAGGGGTACTGAAGCTTTCTTT	CASSYDRGTEAFF
TRBV28	.	TRBD1	TRBJ1-2	TGTGCCAGTCACAGGGGCCAGGGTGGCTACACCTTC	CASHRGQGGYTF
TRBV5-1	once	.	TRBJ2-7	TGCGCCAGCAGCTTGGCCCAGGGATTACCCTACGAGCAGTACTTC	CASSLAQGLPYEQYF
TRBV19	.	.	TRBJ2-4	TGTGCCAGTAGTATAGATCGGGAATCCTCGTCTATAGCCAAAAACATTCAGTACTTC	CASSIDRESSSIAKNIQYF
TRBV29-1	.	.	TRBJ1-5	TGCAGCGTTGCACAGGGTCCCTGGTATAGCAATCAGCCCCAGCATTTT	CSVAQGPWYSNQPQHF
TRBV19	.	TRBD1	TRBJ1-2	TGTGCCAGTAGTAGAAAGGACAGGGGCTTCTATGGCTACACCTTC	CASSRKDRGFYGYTF
TRBV6-5	.	.	TRBJ1-3	TGTGCCAGCAGTTCTTTCTCTGGAAACACCATATATTTT	CASSSFSGNTIYF
TRBV7-2	.	TRBD1	TRBJ1-5	TGTGCCAGCAGCTTTTCTCGGACAGGGGGTCATCAGCCCCAGCATTTT	CASSFSRTGGHQPQHF
TRBV7-7	.	.	TRBJ2-5	TGTGCCAGCAGCCCCCTGTCTAGCCCGGGGGAGACCCAGTACTTC	CASSPLSSPGETQYF
TRBV6-5	.	TRBD1	TRBJ1-2	TGTGCCAGCAGTTACCAGACAGGGAACTATGGCTACACCTTC	CASSYQTGNYGYTF
TRBV4-2	.	.	TRBJ1-3	TGTGCCAGCAGCCAAGCCGTCAGGAAGTCTGGAAACACCATATATTTT	CASSQAVRKSGNTIYF
TRBV6-6	.	.	TRBJ1-1	TGTGCCAGCAGTTATTATCCTGAAGCTTTCTTT	CASSYYPEAFF
TRBV28	.	.	TRBJ2-7	TGTGCCAGCAGTCCGAGGGGGTTTTATTACGAGCAGTACTTC	CASSPRGFYYEQYF
TRBV6-2/TRBV6-3	.	TRBD1	TRBJ2-1	TGTGCCAGCAGCAACCTCCGGGACAGTTTTTACAATGAGCAGTTCTTC	CASSNLRDSFYNEQFF
TRBV20-1	.	TRBD1	TRBJ1-5	TGCAGTGCTAGTCCAGGACAGGGGTTGGGGCCCCAGCATTTT	CSASPGQGLGPQHF
TRBV7-6	.	.	TRBJ1-5	TGTGCCAGCAGCTTAGGGGGCATCCCCGGCCAGCCCCAGCATTTT	CASSLGGIPGQPQHF
TRBV10-3	.	.	TRBJ1-2	TGTGCCATCAGTGAAAATCGACAGGTAGACTATGGCTACACCTTC	CAISENRQVDYGYTF
TRBV7-3	.	.	TRBJ1-2	TGTGCCAGCAGCACTGGTCCGAGCTATGGCTACACCTTC	CASSTGPSYGYTF
TRBV7-9	.	.	TRBJ2-6	TGTGCCAGCAGCTTCCCCCGGGAGATCTCTGGGGCCAACGTCCTGACTTTC	CASSFPREISGANVLTF
TRBV18	.	.	TRBJ1-5	TGTGCCAGCTCACCAGGACAGACGTTAGGGCCCCAGCATTTT	CASSPGQTLGPQHF
TRBV18	.	.	TRBJ1-2	TGTGCCAGCTCACCACGGGAGGGGGACAACTATGGCTACACCTTC	CASSPREGDNYGYTF
TRBV4-2	.	.	TRBJ2-5	TGTGCCAGCAGCCCGACTACATCTCAAGAGACCCAGTACTTC	CASSPTTSQETQYF
TRBV18	.	TRBD1	TRBJ1-1	TGTGCCAGCTCACCAATCGTGGTGCAGGGGGCTACTGAAGCTTTCTTT	CASSPIVVQGATEAFF
TRBV28	.	.	TRBJ1-5	TGTGCCAGCAGTTTTCGTAGGGGGAGCAATCAGCCCCAGCATTTT	CASSFRRGSNQPQHF
TRBV18	.	TRBD1	TRBJ2-1	TGTGCCAGCTCACCGAACACAGGGGGTTCCTACAATGAGCAGTTCTTC	CASSPNTGGSYNEQFF
TRBV5-5	.	.	TRBJ1-1	TGTGCCAGCAGCTACACCTTCCACCCGCGGGGTTTGAACACTGAAGCTTTCTTT	CASSYTFHPRGLNTEAFF
TRBV29-1	.	.	TRBJ2-7	TGCAGCGTTCTCCCGGGACACTCCTACGAGCAGTACTTC	CSVLPGHSYEQYF
TRBV28	.	.	TRBJ1-5	TGTGCCAGCAGTTATTCAGGGGATAAGGGCAATCAGCCCCAGCATTTT	CASSYSGDKGNQPQHF
TRBV24-1	.	TRBD1	TRBJ1-2	TGTGCCACCAGTGAGGGGGGACAGGGGGCGCTTGGCTACACCTTC	CATSEGGQGALGYTF
TRBV5-1	.	.	TRBJ2-7	TGCGCCAGCAGCCTGGATGCGGAGACCTACGAGCAGTACTTC	CASSLDAETYEQYF
TRBV7-2	.	.	TRBJ1-3	TGTGCCAGCAGCATAGACAGATCTGGAAACACCATATATTTT	CASSIDRSGNTIYF
TRBV5-1	.	.	TRBJ1-1	TGCGCCAGCAGCTTGAGGGAGGGGGGCACTGAAGCTTTCTTT	CASSLREGGTEAFF
TRBV7-2	.	.	TRBJ2-1	TGTGCCAGCAGCTTCGATGAGCAGTTCTTC	CASSFDEQFF
TRBV29-1	.	.	TRBJ1-4	TGCAGCGTTGGGGGCAGGCTTACTGAAAAACTGTTTTTT	CSVGGRLTEKLFF
TRBV2	.	TRBD1	TRBJ1-2	TGTGCCAGCACTACGGACAGGGGGAATGGCTACACCTTC	CASTTDRGNGYTF